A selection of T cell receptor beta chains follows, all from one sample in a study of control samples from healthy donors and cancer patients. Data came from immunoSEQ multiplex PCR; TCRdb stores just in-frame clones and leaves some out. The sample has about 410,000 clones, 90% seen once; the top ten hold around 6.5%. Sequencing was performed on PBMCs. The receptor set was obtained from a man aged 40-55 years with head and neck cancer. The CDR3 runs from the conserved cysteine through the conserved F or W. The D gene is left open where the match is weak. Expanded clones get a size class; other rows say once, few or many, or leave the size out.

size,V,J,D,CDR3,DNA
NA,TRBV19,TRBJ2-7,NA,CASSIALTNTYEQYF,TGTGCCAGTAGTATAGCCTTGACTAACACCTACGAGCAGTACTTC
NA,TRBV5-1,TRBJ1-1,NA,CASTGGAGWNTEAFF,TGCGCCAGCACGGGAGGGGCAGGCTGGAACACTGAAGCTTTCTTT
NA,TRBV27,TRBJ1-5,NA,CASSLSRSLAGIQPQHF,TGTGCCAGCAGTTTATCAAGGTCACTGGCAGGGATTCAGCCCCAGCATTTT
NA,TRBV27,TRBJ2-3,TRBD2,CASSHGTSEPDTQYF,TGTGCCAGCAGTCATGGGACTAGCGAACCAGATACGCAGTATTTT
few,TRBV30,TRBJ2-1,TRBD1,CAWGRDRDYNEQFF,TGTGCCTGGGGAAGGGACAGGGATTACAATGAGCAGTTCTTC
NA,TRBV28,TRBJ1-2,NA,CASSLGGAVETLWGYTF,TGTGCCAGCAGTTTAGGGGGAGCAGTTGAGACCTTATGGGGCTACACCTTC
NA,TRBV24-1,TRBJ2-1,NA,CATSEGPAEQFF,TGTGCCACCAGTGAGGGACCGGCCGAGCAGTTCTTC
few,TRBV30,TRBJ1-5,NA,CAWSGGGQPQHF,TGTGCCTGGAGTGGGGGAGGTCAGCCCCAGCATTTT
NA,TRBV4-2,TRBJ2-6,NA,CASSQERKGGANVLTF,TGTGCCAGCAGCCAAGAAAGGAAGGGGGGGGCCAACGTCCTGACTTTC
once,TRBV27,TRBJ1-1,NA,CASSFGGTAEAFF,TGTGCCAGCAGTTTTGGGGGGACCGCTGAAGCTTTCTTT
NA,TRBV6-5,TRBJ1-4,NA,CASRDTDSPNEKLFF,TGTGCCAGCAGGGACACAGACAGCCCTAATGAAAAACTGTTTTTT
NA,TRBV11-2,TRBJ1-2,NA,CASSPEGSRTYGYTF,TGTGCCAGCAGTCCCGAGGGGAGCCGAACCTATGGCTACACCTTC
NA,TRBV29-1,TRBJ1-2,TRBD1,CSVGQGGSGNYGYTF,TGCAGCGTTGGACAGGGGGGGTCAGGAAACTATGGCTACACCTTC
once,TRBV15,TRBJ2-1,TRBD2,CATSRGLAGGDNEQFF,TGTGCCACCAGCAGAGGGCTCGCGGGAGGTGACAATGAGCAGTTCTTC
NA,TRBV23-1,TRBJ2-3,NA,CASRATGAPSTDTQYF,TGCGCCAGCAGGGCCACCGGGGCTCCTAGCACAGATACGCAGTATTTT
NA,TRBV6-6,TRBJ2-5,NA,CASSYMGFETETQYF,TGTGCCAGCAGTTATATGGGGTTCGAAACGGAGACCCAGTACTTC
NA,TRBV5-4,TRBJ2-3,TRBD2,CASSLRTSGYTDTQYF,TGTGCCAGCAGCTTGAGAACTAGCGGATACACAGATACGCAGTATTTT
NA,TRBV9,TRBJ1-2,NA,CASSGTVPPTF,TGTGCCAGCAGCGGGACCGTTCCCCCTACCTTC
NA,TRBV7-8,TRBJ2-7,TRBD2,CASSPLELAGISYEQYF,TGTGCCAGCAGCCCTTTGGAACTAGCGGGGATCTCCTACGAGCAGTACTTC
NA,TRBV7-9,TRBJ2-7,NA,CASSLVSGLNEQYF,TGTGCCAGCAGCTTAGTGTCAGGGCTCAACGAGCAGTACTTC
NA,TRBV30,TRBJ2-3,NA,CAWSKGGRTDTQYF,TGTGCCTGGAGTAAGGGGGGTCGCACAGATACGCAGTATTTT
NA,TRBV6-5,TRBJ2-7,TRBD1,CASRETGTGGDEQYF,TGTGCCAGCAGAGAGACCGGGACAGGGGGCGACGAGCAGTACTTC
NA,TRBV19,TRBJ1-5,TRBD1,CASSIGQGHQPQHF,TGTGCCAGTAGTATCGGACAGGGGCATCAGCCCCAGCATTTT
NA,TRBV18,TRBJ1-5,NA,CASSRSQGDQPQHF,TGTGCCAGCTCACGCTCCCAGGGCGATCAGCCCCAGCATTTT
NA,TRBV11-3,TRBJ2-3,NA,CASSRSESTDTQYF,TGTGCCAGCAGCAGGTCCGAGAGCACAGATACGCAGTATTTT
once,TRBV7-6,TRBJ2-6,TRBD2,CASSSVRGGPGANVLTF,TGTGCCAGCAGCTCAGTTCGGGGAGGGCCAGGGGCCAACGTCCTGACTTTC
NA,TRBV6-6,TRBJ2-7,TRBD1,CASSYSGTVSYEQYF,TGTGCCAGCAGTTACTCCGGGACAGTGTCCTACGAGCAGTACTTC
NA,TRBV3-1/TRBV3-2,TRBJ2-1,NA,CASSQDERLNYNEQFF,TGTGCCAGCAGCCAAGATGAGCGACTAAATTACAATGAGCAGTTCTTC
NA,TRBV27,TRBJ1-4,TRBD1,CASSSDRVGEKLFF,TGTGCCAGCAGCAGTGACAGGGTCGGAGAAAAACTGTTTTTT
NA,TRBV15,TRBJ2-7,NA,CATSNPSGAWQYF,TGTGCCACCAGTAACCCTTCGGGAGCCTGGCAGTACTTC
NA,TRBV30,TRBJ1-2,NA,CAWSVPRAFGGYTF,TGTGCCTGGAGTGTCCCCAGGGCCTTCGGTGGCTACACCTTC
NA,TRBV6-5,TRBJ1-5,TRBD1,CASSPVTGSQPQHF,TGTGCCAGCAGCCCCGTGACAGGGAGTCAGCCCCAGCATTTT
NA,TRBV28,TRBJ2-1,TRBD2,CASLSYLAGEVSEQFF,TGTGCCAGTCTAAGTTACTTAGCGGGGGAAGTCAGTGAGCAGTTCTTC
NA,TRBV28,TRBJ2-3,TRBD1,CASPPRTGGTDTQYF,TGTGCCAGCCCCCCGAGGACAGGAGGCACAGATACGCAGTATTTT
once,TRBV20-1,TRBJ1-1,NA,CSAPDDTEAFF,TGCAGTGCCCCGGACGACACTGAAGCTTTCTTT